A selection of T cell receptor beta chains follows, all from one sample in a study of neurological immune-mediated disorders. TCRdb independently ran MiXCR on the 5' RACE reads; one entry per CDR3 protein. The table shows 77,000 or so distinct CDR3 sequences, with around 9.9% occurring only once. The specimen sequenced was PBMCs. These receptors all stem from a man aged 50 to 60 in good health. Each CDR3 is given with its conserved first and last residue. The D gene is left open where the match is weak. The listing skips clone size in some rows; elsewhere it reads once, few, many or a size class.

TRBV10-3	many	TRBD2	TRBJ2-2	CAISEPGLADNTGELFF	TGTGCCATCAGTGAACCGGGACTAGCGGACAACACCGGGGAGCTGTTTTTT
TRBV18	many	-	TRBJ2-7	CASSPETISYEQYF	TGTGCCAGCTCACCCGAGACTATCTCCTACGAGCAGTACTTC
TRBV21-1	-	-	TRBJ2-5	CASFSRGEKTQYF	TGTGCCAGCTTCAGCCGCGGGGAGAAGACCCAGTACTTC
TRBV28	many	TRBD1	TRBJ2-7	CASSPQGASSYEQYF	TGTGCCAGCAGTCCCCAGGGGGCGAGCTCCTACGAGCAGTACTTC
TRBV6-6	many	TRBD1	TRBJ1-2	CASSLLGQGGYGYTF	TGTGCCAGCAGTCTTCTGGGACAGGGGGGCTATGGCTACACCTTC
TRBV4-3	many	-	TRBJ1-3	CASSQEKWGRNTIYF	TGCGCCAGCAGCCAAGAGAAGTGGGGAAGAAACACCATATATTTT
TRBV30	-	-	TRBJ1-2	CAWSVAGGKNYGYTF	TGTGCCTGGAGTGTAGCCGGGGGGAAAAACTATGGCTACACCTTC
TRBV28	many	-	TRBJ1-5	CASMGGDAGDFGDAQHF	TGTGCCAGCATGGGAGGGGACGCTGGGGACTTCGGGGACGCCCAGCATTTT
TRBV7-3	few	-	TRBJ2-1	CASSLGPTSEQFF	TGTGCCAGCAGCTTGGGGCCTACGAGTGAGCAGTTCTTC
TRBV18	many	-	TRBJ2-7	CASSAGVGSSYEQYF	TGTGCCAGCTCAGCGGGCGTGGGGTCCAGCTACGAGCAGTACTTC
TRBV29-1	many	TRBD2	TRBJ2-7	CSVVRLADFEQYF	TGCAGCGTTGTCCGTCTAGCGGATTTCGAGCAGTACTTC
TRBV7-2	-	TRBD1	TRBJ2-7	CASSLVGTGGINEQYF	TGTGCCAGCAGCTTAGTAGGGACAGGGGGTATCAACGAGCAGTACTTC
TRBV15	many	-	TRBJ2-1	CATSPRKAYNEQFF	TGTGCCACCAGCCCCCGGAAAGCCTACAATGAGCAGTTCTTC
TRBV6-5	-	-	TRBJ1-1	CASTKNTEAFF	TGTGCCAGCACAAAGAACACTGAAGCTTTCTTT
TRBV15	many	TRBD1	TRBJ1-2	CATSRAGTGYGYTF	TGTGCCACCAGCAGAGCCGGGACAGGTTACGGCTACACCTTC
TRBV27	-	-	TRBJ2-7	CASSLGGAAAYEQYF	TGTGCCAGCAGTTTAGGGGGCGCGGCAGCCTACGAGCAGTACTTC
TRBV20-1	many	-	TRBJ2-5	CSAQRTGARETQYF	TGCAGTGCTCAAAGAACGGGGGCAAGGGAGACCCAGTACTTC
TRBV5-6	many	-	TRBJ1-2	CASRSTKDHNYGYTF	TGTGCCAGCAGGTCGACCAAGGACCATAACTATGGCTACACCTTC
TRBV12-3/TRBV12-4	many	-	TRBJ1-5	CASSSPGEGRMNSNQPQHF	TGTGCCAGCAGTTCCCCGGGGGAGGGCAGAATGAATAGCAATCAGCCCCAGCATTTT
TRBV5-1	many	TRBD1	TRBJ2-5	CASSLMTGWQETQYF	TGCGCCAGCAGCCTGATGACAGGGTGGCAAGAGACCCAGTACTTC
TRBV7-2	many	-	TRBJ2-4	CASSLPTPNIQYF	TGTGCCAGCAGCTTACCTACACCCAACATTCAGTACTTC
TRBV5-1	many	-	TRBJ2-1	CASTEGASHNEQFF	TGCGCCAGCACGGAAGGGGCTTCCCACAATGAGCAGTTCTTC
TRBV5-1	many	TRBD1	TRBJ2-7	CASSDRDRGKNEQYF	TGCGCCAGCAGCGACCGGGACAGGGGAAAAAACGAGCAGTACTTC
TRBV20-1	many	-	TRBJ2-4	CSASRQAGNIQYF	TGCAGTGCTAGTCGTCAGGCCGGAAACATTCAGTACTTC
TRBV7-2	many	-	TRBJ1-5	CASSLSSGYPQHF	TGTGCCAGCAGCTTAAGTTCAGGATATCCCCAGCATTTT
TRBV21-1	-	-	TRBJ2-3	CASSKPCHYSPSTDTQYF	TGTGCCAGCAGCAAACCTTGCCATTATAGCCCTAGCACAGATACGCAGTATTTT